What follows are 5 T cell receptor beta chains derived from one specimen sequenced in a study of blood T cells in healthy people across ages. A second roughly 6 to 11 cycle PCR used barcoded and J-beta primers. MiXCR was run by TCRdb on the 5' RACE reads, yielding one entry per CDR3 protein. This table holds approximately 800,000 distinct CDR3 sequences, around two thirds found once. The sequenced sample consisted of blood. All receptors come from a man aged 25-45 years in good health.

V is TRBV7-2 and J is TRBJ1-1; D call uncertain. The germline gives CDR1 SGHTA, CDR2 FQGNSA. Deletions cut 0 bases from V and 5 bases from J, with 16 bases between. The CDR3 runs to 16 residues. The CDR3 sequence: CASSLALTGPLTEAFF. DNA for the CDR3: TGTGCCAGCAGCTTAGCGCTTACGGGTCCTTTGACTGAAGCTTTCTTT.

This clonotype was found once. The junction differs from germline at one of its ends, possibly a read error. The CDR3 reads CASNLRMAGQSYNEQFF. The DNA for the CDR3 is TGTGCCAGCAACTTAAGGATGGCGGGCCAATCCTACAATGAGCAGTTCTTC. The J gene is TRBJ2-1, the V gene TRBV7-6, with a tentative D call TRBD2 (5 bases). CDR3 length: 17 amino acids. CDR1 is SGHVS, CDR2 FNYEAQ, per germline. Full variable domain (remainder filled in from reference TRBV7-6 and TRBJ2-1): GAGVSQSPRYKVTKRGQDVALRCDPISGHVSLYWYRQALGQGPEFLTYFNYEAQQDKSGLPNDRFSAERPEGSISTLTIQRTEQRDSAMYRCASNLRMAGQSYNEQFFGPGTRLTVL.

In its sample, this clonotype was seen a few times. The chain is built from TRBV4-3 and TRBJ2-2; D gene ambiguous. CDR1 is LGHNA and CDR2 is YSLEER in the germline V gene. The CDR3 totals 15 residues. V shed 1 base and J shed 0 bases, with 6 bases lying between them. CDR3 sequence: CASSQGLTNTGELFF. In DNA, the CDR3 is TGCGCCAGCAGCCAAGGACTGACGAACACCGGGGAGCTGTTTTTT.

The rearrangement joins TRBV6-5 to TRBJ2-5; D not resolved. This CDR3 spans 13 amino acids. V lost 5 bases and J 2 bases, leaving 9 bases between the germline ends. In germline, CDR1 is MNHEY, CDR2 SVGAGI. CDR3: CASSHQLQETQYF. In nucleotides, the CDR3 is TGTGCCAGCAGTCACCAACTGCAAGAGACCCAGTACTTC.

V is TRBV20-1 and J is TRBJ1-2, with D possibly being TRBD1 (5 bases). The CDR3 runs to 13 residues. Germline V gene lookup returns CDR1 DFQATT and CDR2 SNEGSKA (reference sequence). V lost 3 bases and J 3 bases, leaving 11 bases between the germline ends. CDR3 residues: CSAREGKDYGYTF. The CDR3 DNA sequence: TGCAGTGCTAGGGAGGGGAAGGACTATGGCTACACCTTC.